Below, one T cell receptor (beta chain) is given with its context. Its antigen is not identified. Each donor had 8 to 10 milliliters of peripheral blood drawn. Per sample, at least 5 micrograms of total RNA were extracted. The sample is drawn from a study of blood T cells in healthy people across ages. Findings and limits, study-wide: Roughly linear declines in TCR beta diversity per million T cells occurred with age.

CDR1 and CDR2 (germline): MNHEY, SMNVEV (reference sequence). The CDR3 spans 13 residues. A second PCR, run for about 7 to 12 cycles, used a sample-barcoded 5' primer plus a J-beta primer mix. TCRdb re-called the 5' RACE reads with MiXCR, one entry per CDR3 protein. The sample has 850,000 to 1,000,000 distinct CDR3 sequences; roughly 47% are singletons. This receptor was obtained from a woman aged 60-70 years in good health. Sequenced input: blood. V usage is TRBV27 and J usage is TRBJ2-5; D might be TRBD1 or TRBD2, each matching 6 bases. The last part of the DNA fits TRBJ2-1 better; the J call may be wrong. CDR3 sequence: CASSLWRGETQFF. CDR3 bases: TGTGCCAGCAGTTTATGGAGGGGGGAGACCCAGTTCTTC.